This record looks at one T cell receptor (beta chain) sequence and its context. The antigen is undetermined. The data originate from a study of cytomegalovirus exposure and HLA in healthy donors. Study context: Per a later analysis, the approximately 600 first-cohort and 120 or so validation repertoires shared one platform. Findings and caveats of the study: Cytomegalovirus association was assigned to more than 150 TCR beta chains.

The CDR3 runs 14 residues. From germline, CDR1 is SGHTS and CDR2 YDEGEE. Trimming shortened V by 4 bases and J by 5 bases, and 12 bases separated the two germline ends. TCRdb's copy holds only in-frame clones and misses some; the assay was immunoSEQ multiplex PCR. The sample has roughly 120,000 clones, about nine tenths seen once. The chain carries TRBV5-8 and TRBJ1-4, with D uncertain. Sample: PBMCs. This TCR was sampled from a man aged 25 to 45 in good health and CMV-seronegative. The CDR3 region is CASSLRTLNEKLFF. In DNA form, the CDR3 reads TGTGCCAGCAGCCTGAGAACCCTAAATGAAAAACTGTTTTTT.